This TCR beta chain was found in a study of regulatory T cells in long-lasting Graves disease. At the level of the study: For a period under 3 months, newly diagnosed Graves' patients had taken antithyroid drugs.

The V end was cut by 5 bases, the J end by 1 base, with 14 bases between. The CDR3 has 15 residues. Germline CDR1 SEHNR, CDR2 FQNEAQ (reference sequence). Time point reported: newly diagnosed GD, antithyroid drugs for less than 3 months. With RNA extracted from PBMCs as input, the TCR library was made. American Thyroid Association guidelines defined how Graves' disease was diagnosed. Libraries of TCR beta came from iRepertoire HTBI primers plus Arm-PCR of CDR3 regions. TCRdb reprocessed the multiplex PCR reads with MiXCR, giving one entry per CDR3 protein. Of around 330,000 distinct CDR3 sequences in the sample, 18% are singletons; the top ten hold more than 35%. The study, taken as a whole, reports: Persistent patients shared more public clonotypes (under 3,000) than newly diagnosed patients (about 1,000). Persistent Graves' patients possessed reduced TCR diversity relative to recently diagnosed ones.

This clonotype was recorded many times. As yet, its antigen is unknown. This chain joins TRBV7-9 and TRBJ1-1; no firm D call. The source material was peripheral blood mononuclear cells (PBMCs), sampled at new diagnosis, from a patient treated with antithyroid drugs. The sequence derives from a female donor with Graves disease. The CDR3 nucleotides are TGTGCCAGCAGCCCTCACCTAGCAGCGAACACTGAAGCTTTCTTT. Protein product: CASSPHLAANTEAFF. Full variable domain (remainder filled in from reference TRBV7-9 and TRBJ1-1): DTGVSQNPRHKITKRGQNVTFRCDPISEHNRLYWYRQTLGQGPEFLTYFQNEAQLEKSRLLSDRFSAERPKGSFSTLEIQRTEQGDSAMYLCASSPHLAANTEAFFGQGTRLTVV.